These T cell receptor beta chains were read from a single sample in a study of blood T cell repertoires in COVID-19. Assay: immunoSEQ multiplex PCR; the TCRdb copy retains only in-frame clones and omits some. This sample has around 150,000 clones, with around 89% found just once. Sequencing used peripheral blood. The receptors were sampled from a human donor with COVID-19, enrolled during active disease. The donor label of this sample is uncertain. Both conserved end residues are part of each CDR3. D genes are given only for firm matches. Size values are once, few and many counts, or a class for expanded clones, and some rows have none.

CDR3aa,CDR3nt,j_gene,abundance,d_gene,v_gene
CSVKNTGLGTEAFF,TGCAGCGTTAAAAATACAGGGCTGGGTACTGAAGCTTTCTTT,TRBJ1-1,.,.,TRBV29-1
CASSGDSGELFF,TGTGCCAGCAGCGGGGACAGCGGGGAGCTGTTTTTT,TRBJ2-2,.,TRBD1,TRBV2
CASSVTGTGATEAFF,TGTGCCAGCAGTGTAACCGGGACAGGGGCCACTGAAGCTTTCTTT,TRBJ1-1,.,TRBD1,TRBV3-1/TRBV3-2
CASWDSYEQYF,TGTGCCAGCTGGGACAGCTACGAGCAGTACTTC,TRBJ2-7,.,TRBD1,TRBV28
CASSEARSGVGGYTF,TGTGCCAGCAGTGAAGCGCGGTCAGGGGTAGGCGGCTACACCTTC,TRBJ1-2,.,.,TRBV2
CASSLVAGVSDTQYF,TGTGCCAGCAGCTTAGTAGCGGGAGTCTCAGATACGCAGTATTTT,TRBJ2-3,.,TRBD2,TRBV11-3
CASSQQSRGKEPQHF,TGCGCCAGCAGCCAACAGAGCAGGGGGAAGGAGCCCCAGCATTTT,TRBJ1-5,.,TRBD1,TRBV4-1
CASSLGWTGTPNEQFF,TGTGCCAGCAGCTTAGGGTGGACAGGGACCCCGAATGAGCAGTTCTTC,TRBJ2-1,.,TRBD1,TRBV7-7
CASSIRDSSYNEQFF,TGTGCCAGTAGTATAAGGGACAGCTCCTACAATGAGCAGTTCTTC,TRBJ2-1,.,TRBD1,TRBV19
CASSEQGVSGNTIYF,TGTGCCAGCAGTGAACAGGGCGTCTCTGGAAACACCATATATTTT,TRBJ1-3,.,.,TRBV2
CASRTPGRGNTIYF,TGTGCCAGCAGGACCCCCGGGAGGGGAAACACCATATATTTT,TRBJ1-3,.,.,TRBV28
CASPKKVAADNQPQHF,TGTGCCAGCCCGAAAAAAGTAGCCGCCGACAATCAGCCCCAGCATTTT,TRBJ1-5,.,.,TRBV6-4
CASSPKEGLNEKLFF,TGTGCCAGCAGCCCTAAGGAGGGTTTGAATGAAAAACTGTTTTTT,TRBJ1-4,.,.,TRBV11-2
CASSPSYNEQFF,TGTGCCAGCTCACCATCTTACAATGAGCAGTTCTTC,TRBJ2-1,.,.,TRBV18
CASSIGQGAFYEQYF,TGTGCCAGCAGCATAGGACAGGGGGCGTTCTACGAGCAGTACTTC,TRBJ2-7,.,TRBD1,TRBV7-2
CASSARQGANYGYTF,TGTGCCAGCAGCGCCCGACAGGGGGCAAACTATGGCTACACCTTC,TRBJ1-2,.,TRBD1,TRBV11-3
CASGLSGTAYGYTF,TGTGCTAGTGGTTTATCCGGGACAGCCTATGGCTACACCTTC,TRBJ1-2,.,TRBD1,TRBV12-5
CASSDGRGQLDRKLFF,TGTGCCAGCAGTGATGGACGGGGACAGCTCGATAGGAAACTGTTTTTT,TRBJ1-4,once,TRBD1,TRBV25-1
CASSPAGTGFGEQYF,TGTGCCAGCTCACCAGCCGGGACAGGGTTTGGCGAGCAGTACTTC,TRBJ2-7,.,TRBD1,TRBV18
CASSLGQEDTIYF,TGCGCCAGCAGCTTGGGACAGGAGGACACCATATATTTT,TRBJ1-3,.,.,TRBV5-1
CASGQAPIQETQYF,TGTGCCAGCGGACAGGCTCCCATCCAAGAGACCCAGTACTTC,TRBJ2-5,.,TRBD1,TRBV10-3
CASSVESSGGATHTQYF,TGTGCCAGCAGCGTAGAGTCTAGCGGGGGAGCTACCCATACGCAGTATTTT,TRBJ2-3,.,TRBD2,TRBV9
CASSLYIPGDTEAFF,TGTGCCAGCAGCTTGTACATCCCGGGGGACACTGAAGCTTTCTTT,TRBJ1-1,.,.,TRBV5-5
CSVEREMNTEAFF,TGCAGCGTTGAAAGAGAGATGAACACTGAAGCTTTCTTT,TRBJ1-1,.,.,TRBV29-1
CASSLHTGPSGNTIYF,TGTGCCAGCAGCCTCCATACAGGGCCCTCTGGAAACACCATATATTTT,TRBJ1-3,.,.,TRBV5-6
CASSSLAGGPDTQYF,TGCGCCAGCAGCTCCCTAGCGGGGGGGCCAGATACGCAGTATTTT,TRBJ2-3,.,TRBD2,TRBV5-1
CASSPTKYSGNTIYF,TGTGCCAGCAGCCCAACAAAGTACTCTGGAAACACCATATATTTT,TRBJ1-3,.,.,TRBV9
CASSRGGMNTEAFF,TGTGCCAGCTCGCGGGGGGGAATGAACACTGAAGCTTTCTTT,TRBJ1-1,.,.,TRBV18
CASTGERNNYEQYF,TGTGCCAGCACCGGAGAGCGGAATAACTACGAGCAGTACTTC,TRBJ2-7,few,.,TRBV25-1
CASSLAGQGDTEAFF,TGCGCCAGCAGCTTGGCGGGACAGGGAGACACTGAAGCTTTCTTT,TRBJ1-1,once,TRBD1,TRBV5-1
CSVETGGDYEQYF,TGCAGCGTAGAGACAGGGGGCGACTACGAGCAGTACTTC,TRBJ2-7,.,TRBD1,TRBV29-1
CASSWGDVSYEQYF,TGTGCCAGCAGTTGGGGGGACGTCTCCTACGAGCAGTACTTC,TRBJ2-7,.,.,TRBV6-2/TRBV6-3
CASSLSQGVYNEQFF,TGTGCCAGCAGCTTATCACAGGGGGTCTACAATGAGCAGTTCTTC,TRBJ2-1,.,TRBD1,TRBV7-2
CASSLNRVTDTQYF,TGTGCCAGCAGCTTAAACAGGGTCACAGATACGCAGTATTTT,TRBJ2-3,.,.,TRBV11-3
CASSSSGAGPTQYF,TGTGCCAGCAGTTCTAGCGGGGCCGGGCCGACCCAGTACTTC,TRBJ2-5,.,TRBD2,TRBV6-5
CASSGAVQPQHF,TGTGCCAGCAGCGGAGCCGTTCAGCCCCAGCATTTT,TRBJ1-5,.,.,TRBV5-8
CASSQDGGGASDEQYF,TGCGCCAGCAGCCAAGACGGCGGGGGTGCCTCCGACGAGCAGTACTTC,TRBJ2-7,.,TRBD2,TRBV4-1
CASSLTHALEGFNYGYTF,TGTGCCAGCAGCTTGACCCATGCGTTGGAGGGGTTTAACTATGGCTACACCTTC,TRBJ1-2,.,.,TRBV5-5
CASSLRQGREQYF,TGTGCCAGCAGTCTCAGACAGGGCCGCGAGCAGTACTTC,TRBJ2-7,.,TRBD1,TRBV12-3/TRBV12-4
CASSPGLAPGHYEQYF,TGTGCCAGCAGCCCGGGGCTGGCTCCGGGACACTACGAGCAGTACTTC,TRBJ2-7,.,.,TRBV5-4
CASIPMTGTGGTDTQYF,TGTGCCAGCATCCCAATGACCGGGACAGGGGGAACAGATACGCAGTATTTT,TRBJ2-3,.,TRBD1,TRBV2